These 15 T cell receptor beta chains share one sample of origin, sequenced in a study of blood T cell repertoires in COVID-19. Assay: immunoSEQ multiplex PCR; the TCRdb copy retains only in-frame clones and omits some. The sample has under 200,000 clones, less than 90% seen once. Source material: peripheral blood. The receptors here all came from a man younger than 35 with active or convalescent COVID-19.

The chain is built from TRBV6-5 and TRBJ2-3, with 11 nucleotides matching TRBD2. The CDR3 has 15 residues. Germline CDR1 and CDR2: MNHEY and SVGAGI. Trimming took 6 bases from V and 5 from J; bases not matched to a gene: 7. The CDR3 nucleotides are TGTGCCAGCAGACAGACTAGCGGGGTACAAGATACGCAGTATTTT. It encodes CASRQTSGVQDTQYF.

This sequence joins TRBV6-1 and TRBJ2-4, with 10 bases identical to TRBD2. CDR1 and CDR2 (germline): MNHNS, SASEGT. CDR3 length: 16 residues. Unmatched junction bases numbered 5, after V lost 0 bases and J lost 6 bases. The CDR3 nucleotides are TGTGCCAGCAGTGAAGCCACGGGACTAGCGAGAAACATTCAGTACTTC. Translated, it gives CASSEATGLARNIQYF.

This clone was observed a single time. This sequence joins TRBV7-9 and TRBJ1-6; weak D call: TRBD1 (6 bases). Trimming stripped 5 bases from V and 3 bases from J, with 8 bases between. The CDR3 loop spans 14 amino acids. Germline-derived CDR1 and CDR2 are SEHNR and FQNEAQ (reference sequence). The chain's CDR3 is CASSGQNYNSPLHF. CDR3 coding DNA: TGTGCCAGCAGCGGACAGAACTATAATTCACCCCTCCACTTT.

The rearrangement links TRBV6-6 to TRBJ2-1; 9 nucleotides match TRBD2. Germline trimming cut 5 bases from V and 7 bases from J; bases unmatched to any gene: 12. Per the germline V gene, CDR1 is MNHNY and CDR2 is SVGAGI (reference sequence). CDR3 size: 16 residues. The CDR3 nucleotides are TGTGCCAGCAGTCGATTTAGCGGGGGTACGAAAAATGAGCAGTTCTTC. This encodes CASSRFSGGTKNEQFF.

This clone was seen a few times. The genes are TRBV6-4 and TRBJ2-3; 10 bases align to TRBD1. Germline values: CDR1 MRHNA, CDR2 SNTAGT. The trim removed 2 bases at V and 4 bases at J, leaving 0 bases unmatched. The CDR3 covers 14 residues. The CDR3 DNA reads as TGTGCCAGCAGTGACGGACAGGGGGCAGATACGCAGTATTTT. Its translation: CASSDGQGADTQYF.

The chain's CDR3 is CASSLWRNYNEQFF. The DNA for the CDR3 is TGTGCCAGCAGCTTATGGCGGAACTACAATGAGCAGTTCTTC. The V and J genes are TRBV7-9 and TRBJ2-1; D gene unclear. The CDR3 length is 14 residues. V was shortened by 2 bases and J by 3 bases, with 8 bases between the two germline ends. The germline V gene encodes CDR1 SEHNR and CDR2 FQNEAQ (reference sequence). The variable domain in full, with the rest retrieved from reference TRBV7-9 and TRBJ2-1, is DTGVSQNPRHKITKRGQNVTFRCDPISEHNRLYWYRQTLGQGPEFLTYFQNEAQLEKSRLLSDRFSAERPKGSFSTLEIQRTEQGDSAMYLCASSLWRNYNEQFFGPGTRLTVL.

This clone was observed a handful of times. The chain links TRBV5-1 to TRBJ2-7; 9 nucleotides align to TRBD1. CDR3 length: 15 amino acids. Losses at the gene ends were 0 bases for V and 1 base for J; bases not matched to a gene: 2. Germline CDR1 is SGHRS and CDR2 is YFSETQ. The CDR3 here is CASSLDRGPSYEQYF. The CDR3 DNA is TGCGCCAGCAGCTTGGACAGGGGGCCATCCTACGAGCAGTACTTC. The full variable domain, with the rest looked up from reference TRBV5-1 and TRBJ2-7, is KAGVTQTPRYLIKTRGQQVTLSCSPISGHRSVSWYQQTPGQGLQFLFEYFSETQRNKGNFPGRFSGRQFSNSRSEMNVSTLELGDSALYLCASSLDRGPSYEQYFGPGTRLTVT.

V is TRBV7-2 and J is TRBJ1-4, with D possibly TRBD1 on 5 matching bases. The V end was cut by 7 bases, the J end by 4 bases, with 10 bases between. This CDR3 has 13 residues. The V gene's germline CDR1 is SGHTA and CDR2 FQGNSA. CDR3 bases: TGTGCCAGCATGCGGGGGATTAATGAAAAACTGTTTTTT. Amino acids: CASMRGINEKLFF.

This clone was detected only a few times. V usage is TRBV14 and J usage is TRBJ1-1; a possible D gene is TRBD1 (6 bases). The ends were cut back, 0 bases at V and 4 bases at J, with 12 bases in the middle. This CDR3 is 15 amino acids long. From germline, CDR1 is SGHDN and CDR2 FVKESK. CDR3 sequence: CASSQELQGFTEAFF. CDR3 coding DNA: TGTGCCAGCAGCCAAGAGTTGCAGGGGTTCACTGAAGCTTTCTTT.

The gene calls are TRBV4-2 and TRBJ2-1, with 7 bases matching TRBD2. This CDR3 comprises 15 residues. Germline values: CDR1 LGHNA, CDR2 YNFKEQ. J lost 12 bases, V lost 2 bases, and 13 bases had no gene match. The CDR3 sequence is CASSQPGTNLVGQFF. The CDR3 DNA reads as TGTGCCAGCAGCCAACCCGGGACTAATTTGGTCGGGCAGTTCTTC.

The chain joins TRBV28 to TRBJ1-6; 8 bases match TRBD1. CDR1 is MDHEN, CDR2 SYDVKM, per germline. V shed 2 bases and J 0 bases; nucleotides not matched to a gene: 0. The CDR3 totals 16 residues. For the CDR3, the DNA is TGTGCCAGCAGTTTAGACAGGGGCTCCTATAATTCACCCCTCCACTTT. Translating gives CASSLDRGSYNSPLHF.

This chain connects TRBV18 to TRBJ1-5; maybe TRBD1 (5 bases). This CDR3 is built from 14 residues. The V and J ends lost 3 bases and 6 bases respectively, with 12 bases between them. CDR1 is KGHSH, CDR2 LQKENI, per germline. The CDR3 loop is CASSPSGGSQPQHF. The DNA of the CDR3 is TGTGCCAGCTCACCTTCGGGGGGTAGTCAGCCCCAGCATTTT.

The chain uses TRBV11-2 and TRBJ2-5; 12 bases are shared with TRBD2. The CDR3 covers 16 residues. Per germline, CDR1 SGHAT and CDR2 FQNNGV. V shed 5 bases, J shed 5 bases, and the junction held 9 bases outside the gene matches. DNA of the CDR3: TGTGCCAGCAGCCGAGGGGCTAGCGGGAGGGGGGAGACCCAGTACTTC. Translating gives CASSRGASGRGETQYF. Looking up the rest from reference TRBV11-2 and TRBJ2-5 gives the full variable domain: EAGVAQSPRYKIIEKRQSVAFWCNPISGHATLYWYQQILGQGPKLLIQFQNNGVVDDSQLPKDRFSAERLKGVDSTLKIQPAKLEDSAVYLCASSRGASGRGETQYFGPGTRLLVL.

This chain links TRBV11-2 with TRBJ1-2; D perhaps matches TRBD1 (6 bases). The CDR3 length is 15 residues. Germline assignment: CDR1 SGHAT and CDR2 FQNNGV. V lost 2 bases and J 4 bases, leaving 14 bases between the germline ends. CDR3 nucleotides: TGTGCCAGCAGCTTAAACAGGGTCGAAATCTATGGCTACACCTTC. This gives the protein CASSLNRVEIYGYTF.

This chain joins TRBV19 and TRBJ1-5, with 8 bases identical to TRBD1. This CDR3 has 12 amino acids. Germline CDR1 reads LNHDA; CDR2 reads SQIVND (reference sequence). The V segment lost 11 bases and the J segment 6 bases; nucleotides outside the gene matches: 6. CDR3: CAAGTGGQPQHF. CDR3 bases: TGTGCCGCGGGGACAGGCGGTCAGCCCCAGCATTTT.